This is a list of T cell receptor beta chains from one sample in a study of blood T cell repertoires in COVID-19. Profiled with immunoSEQ multiplex PCR; TCRdb holds only in-frame clones, not every one. The table includes over 200,000 clones, 85% to 90% detected once. The sample comprised PBMCs or T cells enriched from blood (not recorded which). The origin of the receptors is a man aged 18 to 30 who had recovered from COVID-19. CDR3s include the opening cysteine and the closing phenylalanine or tryptophan. A D gene is named only where the DNA matches it firmly. Clone size is stated in some rows and not others, as once, few, many or a class when expanded.

V gene: TRBV28
D gene: NA
clone size: NA
J gene: TRBJ2-1
CDR3 DNA: TGTGCCAGCAGAGGTATAGTGAGGGCCGGACACAATGAGCAGTTCTTC
CDR3 protein: CASRGIVRAGHNEQFF

V gene: TRBV19
D gene: NA
clone size: NA
J gene: TRBJ1-5
CDR3 DNA: TGTGCCAGTAGTATCATTTTGGGGGGGCACCAGCCCCAGCATTTT
CDR3 protein: CASSIILGGHQPQHF

V gene: TRBV24-1
D gene: TRBD2
clone size: NA
J gene: TRBJ2-2
CDR3 DNA: TGTGCCGATTTGGTAGCGGGGGGGCCGGAGCTGTGCACCGGGGAGCTGTTTTTT
CDR3 protein: CADLVAGGPELCTGELFF

V gene: TRBV13
D gene: TRBD1
clone size: NA
J gene: TRBJ2-7
CDR3 DNA: TGTGCCAGCAGCCCCCGGACCCGGGACAGGGGAAACTACGAGCAGTACTTC
CDR3 protein: CASSPRTRDRGNYEQYF

V gene: TRBV27
D gene: NA
clone size: NA
J gene: TRBJ2-1
CDR3 DNA: TGTGCCAGCAGTTTGGGAACTAGCCAAGGGGGCGAGCAGTTCTTC
CDR3 protein: CASSLGTSQGGEQFF

V gene: TRBV3-1/TRBV3-2
D gene: NA
clone size: NA
J gene: TRBJ1-2
CDR3 DNA: TGTGCCAGCAGCCAAGTTAGGGCAAGGGGAGGGAATGGCTACACCTTC
CDR3 protein: CASSQVRARGGNGYTF

V gene: TRBV7-6
D gene: NA
clone size: NA
J gene: TRBJ2-7
CDR3 DNA: TGTGCCAGCAGCCGCGTGGGGGGCGAGCAGTACTTC
CDR3 protein: CASSRVGGEQYF

V gene: TRBV7-8
D gene: NA
clone size: NA
J gene: TRBJ2-5
CDR3 DNA: TGTGCCAGCAGCTTAAATGCCCCTGGCGGGGAGACCCAGTACTTC
CDR3 protein: CASSLNAPGGETQYF

V gene: TRBV5-4
D gene: TRBD1
clone size: NA
J gene: TRBJ1-2
CDR3 DNA: TGTGCCAGCAGCGCCGTACAGGGGGCTGACGGCTACACCTTC
CDR3 protein: CASSAVQGADGYTF

V gene: TRBV11-3
D gene: NA
clone size: NA
J gene: TRBJ2-7
CDR3 DNA: TGTGCCAGCAGCTTTACGGGGGAAAGGGGCGAGCAGTACTTC
CDR3 protein: CASSFTGERGEQYF

V gene: TRBV21-1
D gene: NA
clone size: NA
J gene: TRBJ1-1
CDR3 DNA: TGTGCCAGAAATGACAGAAACACTGAAGCTTTCTTT
CDR3 protein: CARNDRNTEAFF

V gene: TRBV6-6
D gene: NA
clone size: NA
J gene: TRBJ1-1
CDR3 DNA: TGTGCCAGCAGTTACCTGGGACAGAACACTGAAGCTTTCTTT
CDR3 protein: CASSYLGQNTEAFF

V gene: TRBV4-2
D gene: NA
clone size: NA
J gene: TRBJ2-5
CDR3 DNA: TGTGCCAGCAGCCAAGAGGGGAGGGAGACCCAGTACTTC
CDR3 protein: CASSQEGRETQYF

V gene: TRBV30
D gene: TRBD2
clone size: once
J gene: TRBJ2-7
CDR3 DNA: TGTGCCTGGAGTTGGCTGGGGGGGGAGCAGTACTTC
CDR3 protein: CAWSWLGGEQYF

V gene: TRBV2
D gene: TRBD1
clone size: NA
J gene: TRBJ1-5
CDR3 DNA: TGTGCCAGCAGCGACAGGGAGATGGGAGCTAGCAATCAGCCCCAGCATTTT
CDR3 protein: CASSDREMGASNQPQHF

V gene: TRBV2
D gene: TRBD2
clone size: NA
J gene: TRBJ2-7
CDR3 DNA: TGTGCCAGCAGTACCGGGACTATCGAGCAGTACTTC
CDR3 protein: CASSTGTIEQYF